Given below is one TCR beta chain in context. CDR3 regions of TCR beta were amplified from RNA transcripts. First-round RT-PCR with HTBI primers preceded a second-round multiplex PCR. Using its own MiXCR run on the multiplex PCR reads, TCRdb lists one record per CDR3 protein. There are about 600,000 distinct CDR3 sequences in the sample; under 40% occur only once, and about 4% lies in the top ten. The data derive from a study of Graves' ophthalmopathy and Graves' hyperthyroidism. Study as a whole: A follow-up of 18 months without ophthalmopathy meant that hyperthyroidism was stable.

CDR1 and CDR2 from the germline V gene are SGHRS and YFSETQ. The length of the CDR3 is 16 residues. With 4 bases removed from V and 0 bases from J, the gap between germline ends came to 17 bases. This clonotype was sampled from an adult man with Graves' hyperthyroidism. The sample taken for sequencing was peripheral blood or thyroid tissue (not recorded which). V and J are TRBV5-1 and TRBJ2-7, with TRBD2 as a possible D gene (5 bases). The DNA for the CDR3 is TGCGCCAGCAGCCTTGGACCAGCGGCGAGCTCCTACGAGCAGTACTTC. Protein: CASSLGPAASSYEQYF.